These 10 T cell receptor beta chains were all obtained from the same sample, sequenced in a study of spatial heterogeneity in lung cancer. Overall study results and limits: The number of expanded tumor alpha and beta chains correlated with mutation number.

The time point was: sample taken at primary tumor resection. Using its own MiXCR run on the 5' RACE reads, TCRdb lists one record per CDR3 protein. The table includes 14,000 or so distinct CDR3 sequences, 4.7% detected once. Antigens of these TCRs are unknown. The sequenced sample was lung tumor tissue, obtained at surgery. The source is a female donor with early-stage non-small cell lung cancer.

This clonotype was seen repeatedly, ten times or more. This beta chain is a stray read from a library made for alpha chains; its abundance is not meaningful. This chain uses TRBV12-3 or TRBV12-4 with TRBJ2-3; no definite D call. CDR3 length equals 15 residues. V lost 4 bases and J 1 base, leaving 12 bases between the germline ends. The CDR3 sequence is CASSSVTLGTDTQYF. The DNA of the CDR3 is TGTGCCAGCAGTTCAGTCACACTTGGCACAGATACGCAGTATTTT.

This clonotype was counted ten times or more. This beta chain turned up in a library designed for alpha chains; as an off-target read, its abundance says little. The DNA of the CDR3 is TGTGCCAGCAGTTACCCCTGGGGGGCGAATCAGCCCCAGCATTTT. Encoded protein: CASSYPWGANQPQHF. The V call is TRBV6-2 or TRBV6-3, the J call TRBJ1-5, with D possibly TRBD1 on 6 matching bases. CDR1 is MNHEY and CDR2 is SVGEGT in the germline V gene. The CDR3 spans 15 residues. Trimming took 2 bases from V and 4 from J, leaving 12 bases between them.

Many counts were recorded for this clonotype. This beta chain is an unintended read in a library built for alpha chains; its size means little. V usage is TRBV20-1 and J usage is TRBJ1-2; TRBD1 aligns across 7 bases. V was clipped by 3 bases and J by 0 bases; unmatched bases: 7. The germline V gene encodes CDR1 DFQATT and CDR2 SNEGSKA (reference sequence). The CDR3 totals 15 residues. CDR3 protein: CSASRTGYANYGYTF. The DNA for the CDR3 is TGCAGTGCTAGCAGGACAGGATATGCTAACTATGGCTACACCTTC.

This clonotype was counted at least ten times. The library was prepared for alpha chains; this beta chain is a stray read, so its frequency means little. The rearrangement uses TRBV9 and TRBJ1-2; no reliable D call. V was trimmed by 0 bases and J by 4 bases, leaving 4 bases between them. CDR3 length: 12 amino acids. From germline, CDR1 is SGDLS and CDR2 YYNGEE. This CDR3 is CASSVDFYGYTF. Written as DNA, the CDR3 is TGTGCCAGCAGCGTAGATTTCTATGGCTACACCTTC.

By proportion, this clonotype is medium-sized (0.01 to 0.1%). This beta chain lies outside the target of a library built for alpha chains; its clone size means little. The J gene is TRBJ2-1, the V gene TRBV18; no definite D call. The CDR3 is made up of 11 amino acids. V shed 5 bases and J shed 7 bases, with 6 bases lying between them. Germline CDR1 KGHSH, CDR2 LQKENI. The CDR3 DNA reads TGTGCCAGCTCAACTATAAATGAGCAGTTCTTC. This translates into CASSTINEQFF.

The sample holds a few counts of this clonotype. Being off target in a library aimed at alpha chains, this beta chain has a size of little meaning. The rearrangement joins TRBV4-1 to TRBJ2-6, with D maybe TRBD1 (5 bases). V lost 1 base to trimming and J lost 0 bases, with 10 bases between them. Germline V gene sequence: CDR1 MGHRA, CDR2 YSYEKL. CDR3 size: 17 residues. The CDR3 loop reads CASSQADSRSGANVLTF. In DNA, the CDR3 is TGCGCCAGCAGCCAAGCCGACAGCCGCTCTGGGGCCAACGTCCTGACTTTC.

By frequency in the sample, this clonotype is medium-sized. For a library built for alpha chains, this beta chain is a stray read; little rests on its size. This chain joins TRBV7-2 and TRBJ1-6; a weak D match, TRBD1 (6 bases). From germline, CDR1 is SGHTA and CDR2 FQGNSA. There are 14 residues in the CDR3. Trimming shortened V by 2 bases and J by 10 bases, and 12 bases separated the two germline ends. CDR3 protein: CASSLLGAESPLHF. The DNA for the CDR3 is TGTGCCAGCAGCTTATTGGGGGCTGAGTCACCCCTCCACTTT.

The table lists this clonotype with many counts. This beta chain is an off-target read within a library intended for alpha chains, so its frequency means little. The J gene is TRBJ1-2, the V gene TRBV28; no firm D call. This CDR3 region has 13 residues. Germline V gene sequence: CDR1 MDHEN, CDR2 SYDVKM. V lost 3 bases, J lost 7 bases, and 12 bases lay in between. The CDR3 loop is CASSLGTDFGYTF. The CDR3 DNA sequence: TGTGCCAGCAGTTTGGGAACAGACTTTGGCTACACCTTC.

The sample holds many counts of this clonotype. Within a library made for alpha chains, this beta chain is off target, and its count is uninformative. The chain has TRBV19 and TRBJ2-2; 10 nucleotides line up with TRBD1. The CDR3 is made up of 18 amino acids. Germline values: CDR1 LNHDA, CDR2 SQIVND (reference sequence). The trim removed 8 bases at V and 9 bases at J, leaving 21 bases unmatched. The CDR3 spells CASRQLGDRGVQSRELFF. CDR3 DNA sequence: TGTGCCAGTCGCCAACTGGGGGACAGGGGCGTTCAAAGCCGGGAGCTGTTTTTT.

This clonotype was counted ten times or more. Being off target in a library aimed at alpha chains, this beta chain has a size of little meaning. The rearrangement uses TRBV29-1 and TRBJ2-1; weak D call: TRBD1 (6 bases). Looked up from germline, CDR1 is SQVTM and CDR2 is ANQGSEA. V lost 4 bases to trimming and J lost 9 bases, with 13 bases between them. The CDR3 length is 12 residues. CDR3 bases: TGCAGCGTTGGGGGACAAGGAGGTGAGCAGTTCTTC. The encoded protein is CSVGGQGGEQFF.